Sequencing of this T cell receptor beta chain was carried out in a study of blood T cell repertoires in COVID-19. Repertoires were generated with immunoSEQ multiplex PCR, while TCRdb's copy carries only in-frame clones and drops some. The profile shows some 510,000 clones, approximately 90% of them singletons. The germline V gene encodes CDR1 DFQATT and CDR2 SNEGSKA (reference sequence). Trimming shortened V by 3 bases and J by 3 bases, and 9 bases separated the two germline ends. The CDR3 is 12 amino acids. V is TRBV20-1 and J is TRBJ2-7, with D possibly TRBD2 on 5 matching bases. Sequenced: PBMCs or T cells enriched from blood (not recorded which). This clonotype was obtained from a woman aged 35 to 49 who had recovered from COVID-19. The CDR3 bases are TGCAGTGCTAGTCGGGGAGACTACGAGCAGTACTTC. Protein product: CSASRGDYEQYF.